Below are 27 T cell receptor beta chains sequenced from a single sample in a study of T-cell reconstitution after alpha-beta-depleted transplantation in children. Construction of the TCRbeta library involved unique molecular identifiers. TCRdb reprocessed the PCR reads via MiXCR and lists one record per CDR3 protein. The sample includes 190,000 or so distinct CDR3 sequences, approximately 6% of them seen just once. Here the sequenced sample was PBMCs, taken before TCRalphabeta/CD19-depleted stem cell transplant. These receptors came from a girl less than two years old with combined immunodeficiency, due to receive a stem cell transplant.

V usage is TRBV12-3 or TRBV12-4 and J usage is TRBJ2-4; possible D gene TRBD1, 6 bases. V was shortened by 6 bases and J by 0 bases, with 12 bases between the two germline ends. The CDR3 length is 15 residues. The CDR3 region has the DNA TGTGCCAGCAGCTGGGGACACCTAGCCAAAAACATTCAGTACTTC. This translates into CASSWGHLAKNIQYF.

This clonotype was counted many times. This chain joins TRBV24-1 and TRBJ2-2; D is ambiguous. V lost 4 bases and J 8 bases, leaving 13 bases between the germline ends. The CDR3 has 14 amino acids. Per the germline V gene, CDR1 is KGHDR and CDR2 is SFDVKD. CDR3 in DNA: TGTGCCACCAGTGAAACAGACGTAAGAGGGGAGCTGTTTTTT. This sequence encodes CATSETDVRGELFF.

There are many counts of this clonotype. The J gene is TRBJ1-1, the V gene TRBV15, with D possibly being TRBD1 (5 bases). The CDR3 is 13 residues long. In germline, CDR1 is LNHNV, CDR2 YYDKDF (reference sequence). The V gene lost 7 bases and the J gene lost 7 bases, with 16 bases spanning the gap. CDR3 sequence (DNA): TGTGCCACCACCGACGGACACTCTATTGAAGCTTTCTTT. Amino acids: CATTDGHSIEAFF.

This clonotype came up many times. J is TRBJ1-2 and V is TRBV7-9; possibly TRBD1 for D (6 bases). The germline V and J ends were trimmed by 4 bases and 6 bases, with 9 bases remaining between them. The CDR3 spans 12 residues. Germline-derived CDR1 and CDR2 are SEHNR and FQNEAQ (reference sequence). CDR3 nucleotide sequence: TGTGCCAGCAGCTCCAACAGGGATGGCTACACCTTC. Residues: CASSSNRDGYTF.

The table lists this clonotype with a few counts. The V call is TRBV20-1, the J call TRBJ2-1, with 8 nucleotides matching TRBD2. This CDR3 is built from 16 residues. Germline CDR1 is DFQATT and CDR2 is SNEGSKA (reference sequence). V shed 1 base, J shed 10 bases, and the junction held 15 bases outside the gene matches. CDR3 residues: CSARGPLFGGAREQFF. CDR3 nucleotide sequence: TGCAGTGCTAGAGGCCCTCTTTTCGGGGGGGCGAGGGAGCAGTTCTTC.

Ten or more counts support this clonotype. The chain carries TRBV29-1 and TRBJ2-2; 7 bases map to TRBD2. CDR1 SQVTM and CDR2 ANQGSEA come from the germline V gene. V was clipped by 6 bases and J by 5 bases; unmatched bases: 3. The CDR3 has 12 amino acids. CDR3 residues: CSVAGGTGELFF. Here the CDR3 DNA reads TGCAGCGTCGCCGGGGGGACCGGGGAGCTGTTTTTT.

This clonotype was seen at least ten times. This rearrangement joins TRBV28 to TRBJ1-1; no firm D call. Trimming removed 6 bases at V and 1 base at J, with 9 bases between. The CDR3 covers 13 residues. Germline CDR1 is MDHEN and CDR2 is SYDVKM. The CDR3 loop is CASSVFPNTEAFF. The CDR3 nucleotides are TGTGCCAGCAGCGTCTTTCCGAACACTGAAGCTTTCTTT.

This clonotype was recorded many times. This rearrangement joins TRBV5-5 to TRBJ2-3; a possible D gene is TRBD1 (6 bases). Trimming took 2 bases from V and 6 from J, leaving 16 bases between them. The CDR3 totals 15 residues. Germline V gene data show CDR1 as SGHKS and CDR2 as YYEKEE (reference sequence). The CDR3 region is CASSLLEGGFDTQYF. The CDR3 nucleotides are TGTGCCAGCAGCTTACTGGAAGGGGGATTCGATACGCAGTATTTT.

This clonotype was seen repeatedly, ten times or more. V gene TRBV28 combines with J gene TRBJ2-7, with 12 bases lining up with TRBD2. The CDR3 length is 18 residues. Losses at the gene ends were 3 bases for V and 2 bases for J; bases not matched to a gene: 11. Germline V gene sequence: CDR1 MDHEN, CDR2 SYDVKM. The DNA for the CDR3 is TGTGCCAGCAGTTTTGAAGGACTAGCGGGGTCACTTCCCTACGAGCAGTACTTC. Amino acids: CASSFEGLAGSLPYEQYF.

In its sample, this clonotype was seen many times. The chain recombines TRBV5-1 with TRBJ2-1; D not resolved. The CDR3 runs 15 residues. The germline gives CDR1 SGHRS, CDR2 YFSETQ. V was cut by 0 bases and J by 1 base, with 8 bases left in between. The CDR3 reads CASSLGDWSYNEQFF. The CDR3 DNA is TGCGCCAGCAGCTTGGGGGATTGGTCCTACAATGAGCAGTTCTTC.

This clonotype was seen many times. The rearrangement links TRBV29-1 to TRBJ2-1; 12 bases are shared with TRBD2. V was pared by 3 bases and J by 4 bases, with 7 bases of the junction left unmatched. Germline CDR1 reads SQVTM; CDR2 reads ANQGSEA. CDR3 length: 16 residues. The CDR3 DNA is TGCAGCGTTGAGGGGGCCCTAGCGGGAGGGTACAATGAGCAGTTCTTC. It encodes CSVEGALAGGYNEQFF.

The chain recombines TRBV4-2 with TRBJ1-5; D not resolved. Trimming took 3 bases from V and 4 from J, leaving 13 bases between them. This CDR3 comprises 15 residues. Germline-derived CDR1 and CDR2 are LGHNA and YNFKEQ. The CDR3 loop reads CASSHVGSFNQPQHF. The DNA of the CDR3 is TGTGCCAGCAGCCACGTGGGGTCCTTTAATCAGCCCCAGCATTTT.

This clonotype was recorded many times. The J gene is TRBJ2-7, the V gene TRBV4-1, with TRBD1 identical over 8 bases. The CDR3 runs to 15 residues. Germline V gene lookup returns CDR1 MGHRA and CDR2 YSYEKL. The J segment lost 2 bases and the V segment lost 0 bases, leaving 3 bases of the junction unmatched. The CDR3 coding sequence is TGCGCCAGCAGCCAAGATCGCAGGGGGCCCTACGAGCAGTACTTC. It specifies CASSQDRRGPYEQYF.

In its sample, this clonotype was seen many times. The chain couples TRBV7-9 to TRBJ1-2; 10 nucleotides align to TRBD1. Germline V gene sequence: CDR1 SEHNR, CDR2 FQNEAQ (reference sequence). There are 17 residues in the CDR3. V lost 7 bases, J lost 0 bases, and 11 bases stayed unmatched. CDR3: CASTPRGQGKANYGYTF. The CDR3 DNA reads as TGTGCCAGCACCCCGCGGGGACAGGGGAAAGCTAACTATGGCTACACCTTC.

This clonotype was counted many times. As DNA, the CDR3 is TGTGCCAGCAGTTTCTCCCTAGCGGGAGGTACCGGGGAGCTGTTTTTT. The encoded protein is CASSFSLAGGTGELFF. This chain joins TRBV28 and TRBJ2-2; 11 nucleotides line up with TRBD2. Losses at the gene ends were 3 bases for V and 5 bases for J; bases not matched to a gene: 5. The CDR3 has 16 residues. CDR1 is MDHEN, CDR2 SYDVKM, per germline. The whole variable domain, filled in from reference TRBV28 and TRBJ2-2, reads DVKVTQSSRYLVKRTGEKVFLECVQDMDHENMFWYRQDPGLGLRLIYFSYDVKMKEKGDIPEGYSVSREKKERFSLILESASTNQTSMYLCASSFSLAGGTGELFFGEGSRLTVL.

The sample holds many counts of this clonotype. The chain links TRBV6-5 to TRBJ2-1; D might be TRBD2 (6 bases). Trimming stripped 6 bases from V and 5 bases from J, with 17 bases between. CDR1 is MNHEY, CDR2 SVGAGI, per germline. The CDR3 has 15 amino acids. As DNA, the CDR3 is TGTGCCAGCAGCTTCACCGGGACTTATAACAATGAGCAGTTCTTC. It specifies CASSFTGTYNNEQFF.

This clonotype was observed a few times. CDR3 sequence (DNA): TGCAGTGCTAGAGATCGTGGCAGCCCCACAGATACGCAGTATTTT. As protein: CSARDRGSPTDTQYF. This chain joins TRBV20-1 and TRBJ2-3, with D hard to call. In germline, CDR1 is DFQATT, CDR2 SNEGSKA (reference sequence). The CDR3 totals 15 residues. Trimming left V 0 bases short and J 2 bases short, with 12 bases between.

Many counts were recorded for this clonotype. V gene TRBV7-8 combines with J gene TRBJ2-5; D possibly uses TRBD1 or TRBD2 (5 bases each). V was cut by 8 bases and J by 0 bases, with 13 bases left in between. CDR1 and CDR2 from the germline V gene are SGHVS and FQNEAQ. This CDR3 is 14 amino acids long. CDR3 sequence (DNA): TGTGCCAGCCCGGGACCTCTGTACCAAGAGACCCAGTACTTC. Amino acids: CASPGPLYQETQYF.

In its sample, this clonotype was seen many times. CDR3 sequence (DNA): TGTGCCAGCAGCTTAGCCCCAGGGGACTACGAGCAGTACTTC. Its translation: CASSLAPGDYEQYF. The chain carries TRBV11-1 and TRBJ2-7; TRBD1 might be the D (6 bases). The V gene lost 0 bases and the J gene lost 3 bases, with 9 bases spanning the gap. CDR3 length equals 14 residues. Germline CDR1 is SGHAT and CDR2 is FQDESV (reference sequence).

This clonotype was counted at least ten times. The chain combines TRBV3-1 with TRBJ2-5, with no clear D. The CDR3 has 17 residues. Germline lookup yields CDR1 LGHDT and CDR2 YNNKEL (reference sequence). The germline V and J ends were trimmed by 1 base and 7 bases, with 22 bases remaining between them. The CDR3 region is CASSQVIGYLLRRTQYF. DNA of the CDR3: TGTGCCAGCAGCCAAGTGATCGGCTACCTCCTTAGAAGGACCCAGTACTTC.

This clonotype came up many times. CDR3 DNA: TGTGCCAGCAGTTCCATTTCAGATACGCAGTATTTT. This encodes CASSSISDTQYF. The V and J genes are TRBV27 and TRBJ2-3, with D uncertain. The germline V gene encodes CDR1 MNHEY and CDR2 SMNVEV (reference sequence). This CDR3 spans 12 amino acids. V was shortened by 4 bases and J by 4 bases, with 6 bases between the two germline ends.

This clonotype was found many times. This chain's CDR3 is CASSGEDRKSYNEQFF. CDR3 sequence (DNA): TGTGCCAGCAGCGGGGAGGACAGGAAATCCTACAATGAGCAGTTCTTC. This rearrangement joins TRBV7-9 to TRBJ2-1; tentative D call: TRBD1 (7 bases). Trimming took 5 bases from V and 1 from J, leaving 15 bases between them. The germline V gene has CDR1 SEHNR and CDR2 FQNEAQ (reference sequence). The length of the CDR3 is 16 residues. The variable domain in full, with the rest retrieved from reference TRBV7-9 and TRBJ2-1, is DTGVSQNPRHKITKRGQNVTFRCDPISEHNRLYWYRQTLGQGPEFLTYFQNEAQLEKSRLLSDRFSAERPKGSFSTLEIQRTEQGDSAMYLCASSGEDRKSYNEQFFGPGTRLTVL.

This clonotype was found many times. CDR3 DNA sequence: TGCGCCAGCAGCCAGGTTTGGACAGGGGGCTACGGGGAGACCCAGTACTTC. As protein: CASSQVWTGGYGETQYF. V gene TRBV4-1 combines with J gene TRBJ2-5; 11 bases map to TRBD1. This CDR3 has 17 amino acids. Trimming cost V 3 bases and J 5 bases; bases outside gene matches: 11. Germline V gene data show CDR1 as MGHRA and CDR2 as YSYEKL.

Ten or more counts support this clonotype. This chain joins TRBV21-1 and TRBJ2-1; TRBD2, the D gene given by the table, was not confirmed from the DNA. TRBV21-1 is shown as a pseudogene. The CDR3 extends over 18 amino acids. The DNA of the CDR3 is TGTGCCAGCAGCAAATTCCCCTGGCGGGAACCCCCTTATAATGAGCAGTTCTTC. It is translated as CASSKFPWREPPYNEQFF.

The sample holds many counts of this clonotype. The chain joins TRBV20-1 to TRBJ2-3, with 12 bases matching TRBD2. Trimming removed 4 bases from V and 4 bases from J; junction bases left unmatched: 6. The CDR3 totals 15 residues. The germline V gene has CDR1 DFQATT and CDR2 SNEGSKA (reference sequence). The CDR3 DNA follows: TGCAGTGCTACTAGCCCTAGCGGGGGGGCAGATACGCAGTATTTT. Amino acids: CSATSPSGGADTQYF.

The table lists this clonotype with many counts. V gene TRBV9 combines with J gene TRBJ2-1; TRBD1 matches 7 bases. In germline, CDR1 is SGDLS, CDR2 YYNGEE. The CDR3 has 15 residues. Trimming at V came to 3 bases and at J to 0 bases, leaving 3 bases not matched to a gene. The CDR3: CASSATGASYNEQFF. For the CDR3, the DNA is TGTGCCAGCAGCGCAACAGGGGCCTCCTACAATGAGCAGTTCTTC.

In its sample, this clonotype was seen many times. This chain connects TRBV30 to TRBJ1-1; unclear D gene. CDR3 size: 10 residues. V lost 0 bases and J lost 10, with 6 bases in between. Germline V gene sequence: CDR1 GTSNPN, CDR2 SVGIG (reference sequence). CDR3: CAWSVQTAFF. CDR3 nucleotides: TGTGCCTGGAGTGTACAGACAGCTTTCTTT.